This T cell receptor beta chain was sequenced during a study of blood T cell repertoires in COVID-19. The wider study: Collection of acute and convalescent COVID-19 samples took place in the United States, Italy and Spain. Nucleic acid was either cDNA or gDNA, and it came from T cells, B-cell-depleted T cells, or PBMCs.

In the original analysis: Reference gene primer amplification gave estimated nucleated cell counts. TCRdb's copy holds only in-frame clones and misses some; the assay was immunoSEQ multiplex PCR. That table furnishes V, J and clone size, whereas the DNA furnished D and trimming. The top ten clones hold around 7% of a sample with about 180,000 clones, 80% of them seen once. CDR3 size: 12 residues. The ends were cut back, 4 bases at V and 7 bases at J, with 9 bases in the middle. Germline lookup yields CDR1 SGHRS and CDR2 YFSETQ. The sample comprised peripheral blood. V gene TRBV5-1 combines with J gene TRBJ2-1; no firm D call. The receptor was derived from a man aged 65 to 85 with active or convalescent COVID-19. The CDR3 DNA follows: TGCGCCAGCAGCCCCTCCCAGAATGAGCAGTTCTTC. Encoded protein: CASSPSQNEQFF.